This is a list of T cell receptor beta chains from one sample in a study of T cell responses to AZD1222 COVID-19 vaccine. Assay used: immunoSEQ multiplex PCR; TCRdb lists only in-frame clones, some missing. The sample holds about 140,000 clones, roughly 92% seen once. The sequencing here drew on peripheral blood, taken on day 0 of AZD1222 vaccination. These receptors were taken from an adult in good health. Each CDR3 is given with its conserved first and last residue. A D gene is named only where the DNA matches it firmly. Some rows have no size entry. The others give once, few or many, or a class for an expanded clone.

V,J,size,D,DNA,CDR3
TRBV5-4,TRBJ1-1,once,TRBD1,TGTGCCAGCAGCTCGGACACGACAGGGATCATTACTGAAGCTTTCTTT,CASSSDTTGIITEAFF
TRBV7-2,TRBJ1-1,NA,NA,TGTGCCAGCAGCTCGAATTCTAACAGGGCCACTGAAGCTTTCTTT,CASSSNSNRATEAFF
TRBV18,TRBJ2-7,NA,TRBD1,TGTGCCAGCTCACCTTGGGGACAGAACTACGAGCAGTACTTC,CASSPWGQNYEQYF
TRBV6-6,TRBJ2-7,NA,TRBD2,TGTGCCAGCAGTCAAGGGCTAGCGGGGGGCTACGAGCAGTACTTC,CASSQGLAGGYEQYF
TRBV27,TRBJ2-1,NA,TRBD2,TGTGCCAGCAGTTTCGTGCGGACTAGTGGTTTCGTCGCCAATGAGCAGTTCTTC,CASSFVRTSGFVANEQFF
TRBV11-2,TRBJ2-7,NA,NA,TGTGCCAGCAGCTTTGGTCTCCTTCAGGGCTCCTACGAGCAGTACTTC,CASSFGLLQGSYEQYF
TRBV6-5,TRBJ2-1,once,NA,TGTGCCAGCAGTTCCGGGACCAACTACAATGAGCAGTTCTTC,CASSSGTNYNEQFF
TRBV7-2,TRBJ2-7,NA,NA,TGTGCCACTAAAACAGGGGGGGGATACGAGCAGTACTTC,CATKTGGGYEQYF
TRBV6-4,TRBJ2-1,NA,NA,TGTGCCAGCAGTGAATCGGGGACATCGGCCGCCGATGAGCAGTTCTTC,CASSESGTSAADEQFF
TRBV7-2,TRBJ2-5,NA,NA,TGTGCCAGCAGCTTAGGCAGGCGGGGCCAAGAGACCCAGTACTTC,CASSLGRRGQETQYF
TRBV3-1/TRBV3-2,TRBJ2-7,once,NA,TGTGCCAGCAGCCCCGTCCGGGGGGCTGGGTACGAGCAGTACTTC,CASSPVRGAGYEQYF
TRBV28,TRBJ1-1,NA,NA,TGTGCCAGCAGTGTTGGGGGGGGAGCTTTCTTT,CASSVGGGAFF
TRBV15,TRBJ1-4,NA,TRBD1,TGTGCCACCAGCAGGGACAGGGATCCTGTGAGAGAAAAACTGTTTTTT,CATSRDRDPVREKLFF
TRBV15,TRBJ1-1,NA,NA,TGTGCCACCAGCACCTGGCAGGGGAACACTGAAGCTTTCTTT,CATSTWQGNTEAFF
TRBV6-5,TRBJ1-1,NA,NA,TGTGCCAGCAGTTACTCTCCAGTAGCGGGCACTGAAGCTTTCTTT,CASSYSPVAGTEAFF
TRBV10-3,TRBJ2-1,NA,TRBD2,TGTGCGGGAGGGTTAGACCTTAACGATGAGCAGTTCTTC,CAGGLDLNDEQFF
TRBV5-6,TRBJ2-7,NA,NA,TGTGCCAGCAGCTTGATCGGGGACTCCTACGAGCAGTACTTC,CASSLIGDSYEQYF
TRBV28,TRBJ2-3,once,TRBD2,TGTGCCAGCAGTTTTGGGGGGGAAAGCACAGATACGCAGTATTTT,CASSFGGESTDTQYF
TRBV20-1,TRBJ2-1,NA,NA,TGCAGTGGTGGTGAGAAAACCTACAATGAGCAGTTCTTC,CSGGEKTYNEQFF
TRBV6-5,TRBJ2-3,few,NA,TGTGCCAGCAGTACGGACCAGGCCACAGATACGCAGTATTTT,CASSTDQATDTQYF
TRBV29-1,TRBJ2-3,NA,TRBD2,TGCAGCGCGACTAGCGGGGGGGGTAGCACAGATACGCAGTATTTT,CSATSGGGSTDTQYF